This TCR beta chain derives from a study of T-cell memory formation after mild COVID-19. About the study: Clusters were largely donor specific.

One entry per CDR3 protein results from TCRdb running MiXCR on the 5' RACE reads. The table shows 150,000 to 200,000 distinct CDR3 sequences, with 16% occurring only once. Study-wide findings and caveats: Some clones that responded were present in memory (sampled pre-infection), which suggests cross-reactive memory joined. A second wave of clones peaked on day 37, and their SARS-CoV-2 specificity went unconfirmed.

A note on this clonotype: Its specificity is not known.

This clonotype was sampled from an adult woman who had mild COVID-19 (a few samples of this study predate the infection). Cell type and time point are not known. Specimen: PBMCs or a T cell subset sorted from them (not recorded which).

In DNA form, the CDR3 reads TGTGCCAGCTCACCGGACAGGGGCGGCATTCAGTACTTC. This translates into CASSPDRGGIQYF. The genes are TRBV18 and TRBJ2-4; 9 nucleotides align to TRBD1. With V trimmed by 3 bases and J by 9 bases, 3 bases remained unmatched. From germline, CDR1 is KGHSH and CDR2 LQKENI. The CDR3 contains 13 residues.